This T cell receptor beta chain was captured by sequencing in a study of T cells after yellow fever vaccination. This clonotype was seen a handful of times. The antigen remains unidentified. Findings of the study overall: Reappearance after the booster was observed for most primary-vaccination clones (about 97% CD4, about 85% CD8). A small share of clonotypes appeared in both CD4 and CD8 compartments. FACS-sorted repertoires could harbor abundant contaminating bulk-population clonotypes.

The CDR3 extends over 12 amino acids. Trimming took 10 bases from V and 2 from J, leaving 11 bases between them. Production of TCR cDNA was by 5'RACE template switching, which also added a universal primer site and UMIs. TCRdb processed the 5' RACE reads anew with MiXCR; each CDR3 protein has one entry. This sample has 450,000 to 600,000 distinct CDR3 sequences, with around a sixth found just once. The source of this sequence is a man younger than 30 who received the YFV17D yellow fever vaccine. Source: PBMCs, taken 5 days after the first yellow fever vaccination. The V and J genes are TRBV12-3 or TRBV12-4 and TRBJ1-2; D is perhaps TRBD1 (6 bases). CDR3 nucleotide sequence: TGTGCCACACAGGGACGAAACTATGGCTACACCTTC. The encoded protein is CATQGRNYGYTF.